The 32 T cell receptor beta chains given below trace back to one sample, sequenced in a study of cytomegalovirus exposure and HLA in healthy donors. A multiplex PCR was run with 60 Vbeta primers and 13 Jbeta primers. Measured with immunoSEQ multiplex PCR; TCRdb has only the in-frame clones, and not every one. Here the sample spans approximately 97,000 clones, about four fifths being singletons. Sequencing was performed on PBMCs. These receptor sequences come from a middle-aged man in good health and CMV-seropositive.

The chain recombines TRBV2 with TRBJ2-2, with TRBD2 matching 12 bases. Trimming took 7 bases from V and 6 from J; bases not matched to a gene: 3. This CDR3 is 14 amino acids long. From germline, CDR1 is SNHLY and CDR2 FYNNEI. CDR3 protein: CASTTSGRPGELFF. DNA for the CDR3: TGTGCCAGCACAACTAGCGGGAGGCCCGGGGAGCTGTTTTTT. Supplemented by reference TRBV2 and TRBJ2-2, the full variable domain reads EPEVTQTPSHQVTQMGQEVILRCVPISNHLYFYWYRQILGQKVEFLVSFYNNEISEKSEIFDDQFSVERPDGSNFTLKIRSTKLEDSAMYFCASTTSGRPGELFFGEGSRLTVL.

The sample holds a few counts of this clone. The CDR3 sequence: CASSRLAGGLETQYF. CDR3 in DNA: TGTGCCAGCAGCCGCCTAGCGGGAGGGCTGGAGACCCAGTACTTC. This chain uses TRBV7-9 with TRBJ2-5; the match to TRBD2 covers 12 bases. With 5 bases clipped from V and 5 bases from J, the junction kept 6 bases outside the gene matches. This CDR3 is built from 15 residues. The germline CDR1 and CDR2 sequences are SEHNR and FQNEAQ (reference sequence).

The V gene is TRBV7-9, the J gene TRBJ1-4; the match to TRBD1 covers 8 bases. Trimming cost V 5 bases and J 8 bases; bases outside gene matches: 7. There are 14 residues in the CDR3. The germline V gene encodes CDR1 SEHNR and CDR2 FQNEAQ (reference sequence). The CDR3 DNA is TGTGCCAGCAGCCCAGGACAGGGTGGAGAAAAACTGTTTTTT. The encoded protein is CASSPGQGGEKLFF.

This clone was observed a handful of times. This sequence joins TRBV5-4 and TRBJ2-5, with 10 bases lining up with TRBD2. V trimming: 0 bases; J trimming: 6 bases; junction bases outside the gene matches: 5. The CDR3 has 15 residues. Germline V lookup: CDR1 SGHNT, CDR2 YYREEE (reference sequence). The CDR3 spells CASSLGLAGEKTQYF. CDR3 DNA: TGTGCCAGCAGCTTGGGGCTAGCGGGAGAGAAGACCCAGTACTTC.

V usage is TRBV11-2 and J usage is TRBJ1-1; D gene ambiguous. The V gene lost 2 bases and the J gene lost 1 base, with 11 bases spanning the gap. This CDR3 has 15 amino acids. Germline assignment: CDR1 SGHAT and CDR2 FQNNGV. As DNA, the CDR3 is TGTGCCAGCAGCTTACAGGCCTCTAAGAACACTGAAGCTTTCTTT. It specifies CASSLQASKNTEAFF.

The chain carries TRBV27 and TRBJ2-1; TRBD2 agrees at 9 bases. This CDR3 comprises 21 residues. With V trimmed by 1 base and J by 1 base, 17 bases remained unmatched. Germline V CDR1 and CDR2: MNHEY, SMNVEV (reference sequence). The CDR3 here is CASSLYPKISAGGGSYNEQFF. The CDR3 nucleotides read TGTGCCAGCAGTTTATACCCCAAGATTTCAGCGGGAGGAGGATCCTACAATGAGCAGTTCTTC.

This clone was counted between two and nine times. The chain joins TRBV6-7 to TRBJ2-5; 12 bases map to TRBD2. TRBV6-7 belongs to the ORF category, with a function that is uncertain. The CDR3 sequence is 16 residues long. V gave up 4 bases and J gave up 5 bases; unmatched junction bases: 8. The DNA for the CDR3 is TGTGCCAGCAGTTGGGGACTAGCGGGTGGTAGGGAGACCCAGTACTTC. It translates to CASSWGLAGGRETQYF.

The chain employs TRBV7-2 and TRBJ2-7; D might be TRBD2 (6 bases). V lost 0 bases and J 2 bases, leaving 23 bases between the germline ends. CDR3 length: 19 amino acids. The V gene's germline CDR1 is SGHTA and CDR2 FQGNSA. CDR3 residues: CASSLAGIRRATGAYEQYF. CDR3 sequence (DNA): TGTGCCAGCAGCTTAGCGGGCATAAGGCGGGCGACGGGAGCCTACGAGCAGTACTTC.

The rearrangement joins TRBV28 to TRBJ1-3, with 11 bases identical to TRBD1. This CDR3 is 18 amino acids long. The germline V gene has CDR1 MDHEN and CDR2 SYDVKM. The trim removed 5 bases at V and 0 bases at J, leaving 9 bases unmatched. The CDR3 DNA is TGTGCCAGCAGTCGGGGGGGGACAGGGGGACACTCTGGAAACACCATATATTTT. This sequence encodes CASSRGGTGGHSGNTIYF.

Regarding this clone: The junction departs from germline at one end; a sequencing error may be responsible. The CDR3: CASSLNPSGGTQYF. CDR3 DNA: TGTGCTAGCAGCTTAAATCCCTCGGGTGGGACCCAGTACTTC. The chain couples TRBV7-7 to TRBJ2-5, with D unresolved. This CDR3 is built from 14 residues. In germline, CDR1 is SSHAT, CDR2 FNYEAQ (reference sequence).

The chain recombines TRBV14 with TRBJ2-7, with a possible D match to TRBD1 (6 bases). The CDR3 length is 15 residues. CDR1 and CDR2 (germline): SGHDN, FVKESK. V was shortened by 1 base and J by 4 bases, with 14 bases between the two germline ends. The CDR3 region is CASSQGQAPRYEQYF. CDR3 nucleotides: TGTGCCAGCAGCCAAGGACAGGCACCACGTTACGAGCAGTACTTC.

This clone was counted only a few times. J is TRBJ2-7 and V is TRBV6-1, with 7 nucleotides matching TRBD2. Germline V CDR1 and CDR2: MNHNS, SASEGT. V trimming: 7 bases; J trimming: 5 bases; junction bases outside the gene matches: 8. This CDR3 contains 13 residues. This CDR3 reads CASTSGLNNEQYF. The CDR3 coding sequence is TGTGCCAGCACCTCGGGACTAAACAACGAGCAGTACTTC.

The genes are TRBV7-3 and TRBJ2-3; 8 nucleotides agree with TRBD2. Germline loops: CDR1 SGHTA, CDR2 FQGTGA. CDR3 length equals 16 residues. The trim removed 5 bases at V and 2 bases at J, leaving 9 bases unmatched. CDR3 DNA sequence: TGTGCCAGCAGCCCCTTGGGCGGGGGGCCCACAGATACGCAGTATTTT. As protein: CASSPLGGGPTDTQYF.

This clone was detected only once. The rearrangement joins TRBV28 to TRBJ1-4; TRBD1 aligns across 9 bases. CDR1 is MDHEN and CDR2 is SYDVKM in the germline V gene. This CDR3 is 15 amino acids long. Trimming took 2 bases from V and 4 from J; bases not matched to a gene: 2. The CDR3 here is CASSLGTGFNEKLFF. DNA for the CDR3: TGTGCCAGCAGTTTAGGGACAGGGTTTAATGAAAAACTGTTTTTT.

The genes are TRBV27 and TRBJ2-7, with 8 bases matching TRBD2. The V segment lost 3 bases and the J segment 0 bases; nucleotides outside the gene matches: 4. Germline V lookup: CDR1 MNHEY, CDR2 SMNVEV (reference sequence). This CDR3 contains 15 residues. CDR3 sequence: CASSFGLALSYEQYF. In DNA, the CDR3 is TGTGCCAGCAGTTTCGGACTAGCTCTCTCCTACGAGCAGTACTTC.

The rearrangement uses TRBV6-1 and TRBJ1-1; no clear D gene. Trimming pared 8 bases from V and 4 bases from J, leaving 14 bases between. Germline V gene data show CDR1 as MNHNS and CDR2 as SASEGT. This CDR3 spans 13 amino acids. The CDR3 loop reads CASLPGASTEAFF. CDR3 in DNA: TGTGCCAGCCTTCCGGGAGCAAGCACTGAAGCTTTCTTT.

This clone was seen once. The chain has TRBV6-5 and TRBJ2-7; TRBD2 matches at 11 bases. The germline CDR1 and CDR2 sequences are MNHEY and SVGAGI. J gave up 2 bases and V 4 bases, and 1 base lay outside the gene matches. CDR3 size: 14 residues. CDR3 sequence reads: CASSFSGRAYEQYF. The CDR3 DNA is TGTGCCAGCAGTTTTAGCGGGAGGGCCTACGAGCAGTACTTC.

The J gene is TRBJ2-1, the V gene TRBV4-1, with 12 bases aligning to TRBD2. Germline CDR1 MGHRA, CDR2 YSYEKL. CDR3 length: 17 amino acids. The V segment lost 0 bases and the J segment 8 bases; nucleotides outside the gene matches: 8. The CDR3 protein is CASSQDPLAGGPHEQFF. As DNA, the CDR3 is TGCGCCAGCAGCCAAGATCCCCTAGCGGGAGGGCCCCATGAGCAGTTCTTC.

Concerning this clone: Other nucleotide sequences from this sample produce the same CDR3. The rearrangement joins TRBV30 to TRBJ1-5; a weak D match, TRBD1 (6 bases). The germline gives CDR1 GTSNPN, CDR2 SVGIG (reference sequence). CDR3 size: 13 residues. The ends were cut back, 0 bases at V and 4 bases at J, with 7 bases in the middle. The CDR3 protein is CAWSVQGNQPQHF. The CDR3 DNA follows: TGTGCCTGGAGTGTACAGGGAAATCAGCCCCAGCATTTT.

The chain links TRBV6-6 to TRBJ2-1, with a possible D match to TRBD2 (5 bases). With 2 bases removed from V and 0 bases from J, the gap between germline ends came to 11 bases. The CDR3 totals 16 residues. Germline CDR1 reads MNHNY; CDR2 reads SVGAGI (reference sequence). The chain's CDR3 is CASSYNPGSSYNEQFF. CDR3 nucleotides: TGTGCCAGCAGTTACAATCCGGGGAGCTCCTACAATGAGCAGTTCTTC.

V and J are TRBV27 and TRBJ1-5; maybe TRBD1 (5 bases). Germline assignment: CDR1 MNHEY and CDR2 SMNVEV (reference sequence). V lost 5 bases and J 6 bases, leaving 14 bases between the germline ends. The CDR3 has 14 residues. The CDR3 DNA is TGTGCCAGCAGTGCCCGGAGCAGGGCTCAGCCCCAGCATTTT. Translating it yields CASSARSRAQPQHF.

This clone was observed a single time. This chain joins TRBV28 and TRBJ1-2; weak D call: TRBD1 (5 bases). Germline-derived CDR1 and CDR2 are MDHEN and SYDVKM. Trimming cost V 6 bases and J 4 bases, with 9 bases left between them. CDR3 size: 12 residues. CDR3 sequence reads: CASSSGRYGYTF. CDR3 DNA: TGTGCCAGCAGCTCAGGGCGCTATGGCTACACCTTC.

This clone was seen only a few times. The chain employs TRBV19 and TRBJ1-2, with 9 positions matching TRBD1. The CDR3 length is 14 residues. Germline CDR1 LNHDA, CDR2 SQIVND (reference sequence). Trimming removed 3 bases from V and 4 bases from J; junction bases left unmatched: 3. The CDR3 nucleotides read TGTGCCAGTAGTATGACGACAGGGGGCTATGGCTACACCTTC. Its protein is CASSMTTGGYGYTF. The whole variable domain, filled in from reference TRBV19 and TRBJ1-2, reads DGGITQSPKYLFRKEGQNVTLSCEQNLNHDAMYWYRQDPGQGLRLIYYSQIVNDFQKGDIAEGYSVSREKKESFPLTVTSAQKNPTAFYLCASSMTTGGYGYTFGSGTRLTVV.

CDR3 sequence: CASSRLRTGELFF. The CDR3 DNA is TGTGCCAGCAGCCGTCTACGTACCGGGGAGCTGTTTTTT. The V and J genes are TRBV7-8 and TRBJ2-2; the D is unclear. The germline V gene has CDR1 SGHVS and CDR2 FQNEAQ. With 5 bases removed from V and 5 bases from J, the gap between germline ends came to 9 bases. The CDR3 length is 13 residues.

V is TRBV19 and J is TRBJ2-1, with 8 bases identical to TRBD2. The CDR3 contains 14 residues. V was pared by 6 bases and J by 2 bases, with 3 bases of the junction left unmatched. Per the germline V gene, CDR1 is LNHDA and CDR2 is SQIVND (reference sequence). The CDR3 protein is CASSVGRAYNEQFF. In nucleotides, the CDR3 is TGTGCCAGTAGCGTCGGGAGGGCCTACAATGAGCAGTTCTTC.

The CDR3 nucleotides read TGTGCTGGCTCCCTTGGCGGGAGGGTTCGGGAGACCCAGTACTTC. Translation: CAGSLGGRVRETQYF. The rearrangement joins TRBV12-5 to TRBJ2-5, with 9 bases aligning to TRBD2. The germline V gene encodes CDR1 LGHNT and CDR2 FRNRAP. Trimming cost V 11 bases and J 5 bases; bases outside gene matches: 15. The CDR3 runs to 15 residues.

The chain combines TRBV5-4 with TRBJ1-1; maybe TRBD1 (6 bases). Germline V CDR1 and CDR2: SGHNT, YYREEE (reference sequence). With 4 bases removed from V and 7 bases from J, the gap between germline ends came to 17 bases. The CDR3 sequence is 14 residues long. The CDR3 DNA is TGTGCCAGCAGCACCGGGGGGCGCCTAGATGAAGCTTTCTTT. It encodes CASSTGGRLDEAFF.

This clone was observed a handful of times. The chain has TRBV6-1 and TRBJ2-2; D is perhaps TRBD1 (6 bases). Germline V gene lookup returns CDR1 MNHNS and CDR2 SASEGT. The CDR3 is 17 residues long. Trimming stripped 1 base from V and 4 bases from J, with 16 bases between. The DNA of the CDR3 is TGTGCCAGCAGTGAAGTAAATAGGGGGACACTCACCGGGGAGCTGTTTTTT. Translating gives CASSEVNRGTLTGELFF.

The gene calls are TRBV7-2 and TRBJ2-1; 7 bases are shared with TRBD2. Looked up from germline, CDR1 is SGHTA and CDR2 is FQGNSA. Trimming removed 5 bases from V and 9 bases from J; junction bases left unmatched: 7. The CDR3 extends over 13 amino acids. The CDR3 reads CASSKTSFGEQFF. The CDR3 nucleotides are TGTGCCAGCAGCAAGACTAGCTTCGGTGAGCAGTTCTTC.

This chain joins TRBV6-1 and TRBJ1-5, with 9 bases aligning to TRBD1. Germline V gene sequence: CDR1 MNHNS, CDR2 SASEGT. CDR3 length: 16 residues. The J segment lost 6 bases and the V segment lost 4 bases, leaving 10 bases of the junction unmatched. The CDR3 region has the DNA TGTGCCAGCAGTGCTCGAACGACAGGGGGGGGTCAGCCCCAGCATTTT. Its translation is CASSARTTGGGQPQHF.

CDR3 bases: TGTGCCAGCAGCTTCGGCGCAGACAGGAACGAGCAGTACTTC. Amino acids: CASSFGADRNEQYF. J is TRBJ2-7 and V is TRBV5-4; perhaps TRBD1 as D (6 bases). V lost 2 bases to trimming and J lost 5 bases, with 14 bases between them. Germline CDR1 reads SGHNT; CDR2 reads YYREEE (reference sequence). The CDR3 loop spans 14 amino acids. Looking up the rest from reference TRBV5-4 and TRBJ2-7 gives the full variable domain: ETGVTQSPTHLIKTRGQQVTLRCSSQSGHNTVSWYQQALGQGPQFIFQYYREEENGRGNFPPRFSGLQFPNYSSELNVNALELDDSALYLCASSFGADRNEQYFGPGTRLTVT.

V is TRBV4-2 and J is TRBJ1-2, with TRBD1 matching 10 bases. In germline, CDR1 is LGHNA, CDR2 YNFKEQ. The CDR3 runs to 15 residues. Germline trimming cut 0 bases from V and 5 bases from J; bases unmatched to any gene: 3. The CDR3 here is CASSQERTGGYGYTF. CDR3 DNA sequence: TGTGCCAGCAGCCAAGAAAGGACAGGGGGATATGGCTACACCTTC.